The clone carrying this T cell receptor beta chain was observed a handful of times. No antigen is known for it. This entry belongs to a study of early T cells in non-severe SARS-CoV-2 infection. Study details: Investigators sequenced bulk RNA drawn from unsorted whole blood, and chains remained unpaired. Findings and limits, study-wide: VDJdb matches were skewed toward anti-spike CD8 T cell responses.

Trimming removed 0 bases at V and 4 bases at J, with 10 bases between. CDR3 size: 14 residues. Per germline, CDR1 SGHDT and CDR2 YYEEEE. As part of library construction, unique molecular identifiers were attached to individual cDNA molecules. TCRdb passed the 5' RACE reads through MiXCR, listing each CDR3 protein once. Here the sample spans around 99,000 distinct CDR3 sequences, roughly 17% being singletons. This clonotype was sampled from an adult who was a healthcare worker with PCR-confirmed SARS-CoV-2 infection or an uninfected control (not recorded which). The material sequenced was whole blood, taken at baseline. The chain carries TRBV5-6 and TRBJ1-2; D uncertain. This chain's CDR3 is CASSLGVAAYGYTF. CDR3 DNA: TGTGCCAGCAGCTTGGGAGTGGCGGCCTATGGCTACACCTTC. Full variable domain (rest looked up from reference TRBV5-6 and TRBJ1-2): DAGVTQSPTHLIKTRGQQVTLRCSPKSGHDTVSWYQQALGQGPQFIFQYYEEEERQRGNFPDRFSGHQFPNYSSELNVNALLLGDSALYLCASSLGVAAYGYTFGSGTRLTVV.